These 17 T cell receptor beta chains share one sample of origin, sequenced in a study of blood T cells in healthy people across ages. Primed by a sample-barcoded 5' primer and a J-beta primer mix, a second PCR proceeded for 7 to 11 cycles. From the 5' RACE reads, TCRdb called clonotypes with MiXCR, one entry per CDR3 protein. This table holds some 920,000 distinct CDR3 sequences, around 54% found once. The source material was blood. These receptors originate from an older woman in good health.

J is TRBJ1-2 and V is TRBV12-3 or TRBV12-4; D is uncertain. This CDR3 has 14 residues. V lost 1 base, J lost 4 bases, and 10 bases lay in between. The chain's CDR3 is CASSLVPGSYGYTF. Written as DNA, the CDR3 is TGTGCCAGCAGTTTAGTACCGGGATCCTATGGCTACACCTTC.

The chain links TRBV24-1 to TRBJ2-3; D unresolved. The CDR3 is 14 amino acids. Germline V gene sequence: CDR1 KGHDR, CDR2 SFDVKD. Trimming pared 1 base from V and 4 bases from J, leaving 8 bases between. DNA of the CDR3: TGTGCCACCAGTGATTTTACGTGGTCAGATACGCAGTATTTT. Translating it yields CATSDFTWSDTQYF.

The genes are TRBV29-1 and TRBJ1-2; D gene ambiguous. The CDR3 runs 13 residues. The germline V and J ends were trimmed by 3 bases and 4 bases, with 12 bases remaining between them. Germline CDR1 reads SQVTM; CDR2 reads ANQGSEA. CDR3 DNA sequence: TGCAGCGTTGACCTAGGACCGATCTATGGCTACACCTTC. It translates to CSVDLGPIYGYTF.

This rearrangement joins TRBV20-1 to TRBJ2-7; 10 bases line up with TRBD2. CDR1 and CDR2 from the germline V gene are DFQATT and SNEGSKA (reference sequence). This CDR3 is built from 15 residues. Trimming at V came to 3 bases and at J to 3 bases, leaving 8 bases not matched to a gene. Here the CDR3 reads CSAREREGLGYEQYF. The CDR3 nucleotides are TGCAGTGCTAGGGAGCGGGAGGGCCTCGGCTACGAGCAGTACTTC.

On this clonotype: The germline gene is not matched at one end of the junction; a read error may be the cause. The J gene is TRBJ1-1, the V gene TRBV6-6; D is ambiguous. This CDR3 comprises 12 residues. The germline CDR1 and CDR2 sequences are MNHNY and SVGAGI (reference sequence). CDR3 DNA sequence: TGTGCCGGCAGTAGCGTTGAGGGTGAAGCTTTCTTT. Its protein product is CAGSSVEGEAFF.

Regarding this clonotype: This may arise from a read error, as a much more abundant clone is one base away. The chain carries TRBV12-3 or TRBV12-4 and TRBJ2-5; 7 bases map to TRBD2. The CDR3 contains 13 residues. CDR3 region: CAGSRSGKETQYF. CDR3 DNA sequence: TGTGCCGGCAGCCGGAGCGGGAAGGAGACCCAGTACTTC.

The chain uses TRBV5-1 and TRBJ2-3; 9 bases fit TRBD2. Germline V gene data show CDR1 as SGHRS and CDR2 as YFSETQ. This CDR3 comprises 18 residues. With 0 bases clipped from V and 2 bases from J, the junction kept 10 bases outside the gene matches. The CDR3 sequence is CASSLGIAGARFTDTQYF. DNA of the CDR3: TGCGCCAGCAGCTTGGGGATAGCGGGAGCGCGTTTCACAGATACGCAGTATTTT.

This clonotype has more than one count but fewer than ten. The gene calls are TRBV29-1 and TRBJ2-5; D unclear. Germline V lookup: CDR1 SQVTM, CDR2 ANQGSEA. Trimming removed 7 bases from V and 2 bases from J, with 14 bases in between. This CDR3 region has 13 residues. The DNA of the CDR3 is TGCAGCGCGAATGTCGTGGTGCAAGAGACCCAGTACTTC. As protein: CSANVVVQETQYF.

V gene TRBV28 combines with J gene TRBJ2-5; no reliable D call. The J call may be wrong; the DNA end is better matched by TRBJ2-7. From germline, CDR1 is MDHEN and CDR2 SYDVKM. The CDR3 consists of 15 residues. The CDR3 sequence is CASTPRWVRAYEQYF. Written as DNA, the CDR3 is TGTGCCAGCACCCCAAGATGGGTTCGGGCTTACGAGCAGTACTTC.

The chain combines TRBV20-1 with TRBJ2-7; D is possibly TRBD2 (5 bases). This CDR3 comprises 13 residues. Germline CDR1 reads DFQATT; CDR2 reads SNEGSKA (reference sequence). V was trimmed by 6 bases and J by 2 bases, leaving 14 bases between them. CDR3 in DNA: TGCAGTGCCAAGATGACCGGGACCTACGAGCAGTACTTC. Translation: CSAKMTGTYEQYF.

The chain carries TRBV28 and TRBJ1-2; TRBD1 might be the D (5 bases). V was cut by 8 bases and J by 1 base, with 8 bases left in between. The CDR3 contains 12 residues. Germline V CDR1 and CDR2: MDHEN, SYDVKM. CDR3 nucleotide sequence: TGTGCCAGCCGGACATTTAACTATGGCTACACCTTC. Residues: CASRTFNYGYTF.

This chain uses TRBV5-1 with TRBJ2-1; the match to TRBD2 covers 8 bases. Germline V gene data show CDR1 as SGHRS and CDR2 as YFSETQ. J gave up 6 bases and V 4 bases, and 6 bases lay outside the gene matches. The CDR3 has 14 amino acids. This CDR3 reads CASSVNGRANEQFF. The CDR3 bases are TGCGCCAGCAGCGTGAACGGGAGGGCCAATGAGCAGTTCTTC.

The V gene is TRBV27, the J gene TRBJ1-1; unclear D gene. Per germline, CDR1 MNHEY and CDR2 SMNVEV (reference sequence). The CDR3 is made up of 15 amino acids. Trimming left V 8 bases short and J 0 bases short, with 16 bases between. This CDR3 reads CASVPKLRVNTEAFF. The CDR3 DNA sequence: TGTGCCAGCGTACCCAAGCTCCGGGTGAACACTGAAGCTTTCTTT.

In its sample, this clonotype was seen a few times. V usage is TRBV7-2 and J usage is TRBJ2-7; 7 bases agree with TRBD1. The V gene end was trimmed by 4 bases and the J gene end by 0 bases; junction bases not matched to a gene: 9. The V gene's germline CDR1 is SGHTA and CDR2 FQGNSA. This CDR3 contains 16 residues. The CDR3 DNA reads TGTGCCAGCAGCTCCCCGACGACAGGGAGCTCCTACGAGCAGTACTTC. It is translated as CASSSPTTGSSYEQYF.

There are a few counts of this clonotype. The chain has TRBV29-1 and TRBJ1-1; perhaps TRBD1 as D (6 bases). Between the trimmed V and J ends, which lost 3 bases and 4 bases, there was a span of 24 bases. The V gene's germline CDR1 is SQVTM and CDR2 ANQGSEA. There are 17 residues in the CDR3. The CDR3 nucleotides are TGCAGCGTTGACAGGGGCGTGGAGCGGGTATGGGGCACTGAAGCTTTCTTT. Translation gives CSVDRGVERVWGTEAFF.

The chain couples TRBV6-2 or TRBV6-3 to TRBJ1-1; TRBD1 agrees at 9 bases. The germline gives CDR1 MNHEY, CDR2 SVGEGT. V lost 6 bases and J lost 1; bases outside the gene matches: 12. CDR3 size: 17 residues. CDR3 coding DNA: TGTGCCAGCAGCAAGAACTTACAGGGGGCGCGGAACACTGAAGCTTTCTTT. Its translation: CASSKNLQGARNTEAFF.

The CDR3 here is CASSQDLRANQPQHF. CDR3 sequence (DNA): TGTGCCAGCAGCCAAGACCTCCGGGCCAATCAGCCCCAGCATTTT. V usage is TRBV4-2 and J usage is TRBJ1-5; the D is unclear. This CDR3 has 15 residues. Germline values: CDR1 LGHNA, CDR2 YNFKEQ. The V gene lost 0 bases and the J gene lost 3 bases, with 9 bases spanning the gap.